This passage covers 13 T cell receptor beta chains from one sample sequenced in a study of blood T cell repertoires in COVID-19. Sequencing used immunoSEQ multiplex PCR; TCRdb keeps in-frame clones, though not all of them. Among 180,000 or so clones, more than 70% were seen once, and the ten largest hold 5% to 8%. The sample taken for sequencing was PBMCs or T cells enriched from blood (not recorded which). The receptor source for this set is a middle-aged man who had recovered from COVID-19.

V and J are TRBV28 and TRBJ1-2; no reliable D call. The V and J ends lost 7 bases and 0 bases respectively, with 12 bases between them. The CDR3 sequence is 14 residues long. CDR1 and CDR2 from the germline V gene are MDHEN and SYDVKM. The CDR3 protein is CASIKQPANYGYTF. As DNA, the CDR3 is TGTGCCAGCATCAAACAGCCGGCTAACTATGGCTACACCTTC.

The chain uses TRBV11-3 and TRBJ1-4; perhaps TRBD1 as D (6 bases). The CDR3 runs 17 residues. Per germline, CDR1 SGHNT and CDR2 YENEEA. The V gene lost 2 bases and the J gene lost 6 bases, with 19 bases spanning the gap. The CDR3 protein is CASSLQRVGHKDEKLFF. The CDR3 region has the DNA TGTGCCAGCAGCTTACAAAGGGTGGGACATAAGGATGAAAAACTGTTTTTT.

The chain combines TRBV23-1 with TRBJ1-1; TRBD1 aligns across 8 bases. Being an ORF, TRBV23-1 has a function that is uncertain. The CDR3 runs to 15 residues. V dropped 3 bases and J dropped 1; count of bases not matched to a gene: 4. The CDR3 bases are TGCGCCAGCAGTCACCGGACAGGGTCGAACACTGAAGCTTTCTTT. Translated: CASSHRTGSNTEAFF.

The J gene is TRBJ1-1, the V gene TRBV12-5; 8 bases fit TRBD1. The CDR3 is 14 residues long. Germline lookup yields CDR1 LGHNT and CDR2 FRNRAP. With V trimmed by 6 bases and J by 1 base, 4 bases remained unmatched. As DNA, the CDR3 is TGTGCTAGTGGCAAGGGACAGGCGAACACTGAAGCTTTCTTT. As protein: CASGKGQANTEAFF.

The V and J genes are TRBV27 and TRBJ1-1; D remains ambiguous. Trimming removed 4 bases at V and 1 base at J, with 7 bases between. Germline V gene lookup returns CDR1 MNHEY and CDR2 SMNVEV (reference sequence). CDR3 length: 13 amino acids. The CDR3 DNA reads TGTGCCAGCAGTTACACAGAGAACACTGAAGCTTTCTTT. Amino acids: CASSYTENTEAFF.

The V gene is TRBV9, the J gene TRBJ1-2, with 7 bases matching TRBD1. The V segment lost 0 bases and the J segment 4 bases; nucleotides outside the gene matches: 6. CDR3 size: 15 residues. Germline V gene lookup returns CDR1 SGDLS and CDR2 YYNGEE. The CDR3: CASSVDPGTAYGYTF. The DNA of the CDR3 is TGTGCCAGCAGCGTAGACCCCGGGACAGCCTATGGCTACACCTTC.

V and J are TRBV19 and TRBJ2-4; 10 nucleotides line up with TRBD1. CDR1 and CDR2 from the germline V gene are LNHDA and SQIVND (reference sequence). The CDR3 has 14 residues. V was pared by 1 base and J by 7 bases, with 1 base of the junction left unmatched. DNA for the CDR3: TGTGCCAGTAGTATAGGGACAGGGGGGAACATTCAGTACTTC. Protein: CASSIGTGGNIQYF.

The rearrangement links TRBV7-6 to TRBJ2-1; 9 nucleotides line up with TRBD2. CDR1 and CDR2 (germline): SGHVS, FNYEAQ. This CDR3 spans 16 amino acids. The V and J ends lost 0 bases and 9 bases, in that order; junction bases with no gene match: 9. CDR3 protein: CASSLAPAGGQGEQFF. CDR3 coding DNA: TGTGCCAGCAGCTTAGCGCCGGCGGGGGGGCAGGGTGAGCAGTTCTTC.

The chain joins TRBV5-8 to TRBJ1-2, with a tentative D call TRBD1 (6 bases). The length of the CDR3 is 15 residues. Germline lookup yields CDR1 SGHTS and CDR2 YDEGEE. The germline V and J ends were trimmed by 5 bases and 2 bases, with 16 bases remaining between them. CDR3 sequence reads: CASRKRQVMNYGYTF. The CDR3 coding sequence is TGTGCCAGCAGAAAAAGACAGGTTATGAACTATGGCTACACCTTC. Full variable domain (rest looked up from reference TRBV5-8 and TRBJ1-2): EAGVTQSPTHLIKTRGQQATLRCSPISGHTSVYWYQQALGLGLQFLLWYDEGEERNRGNFPPRFSGRQFPNYSSELNVNALELEDSALYLCASRKRQVMNYGYTFGSGTRLTVV.

V is TRBV15 and J is TRBJ1-4; 8 bases agree with TRBD1. Trimming removed 2 bases from V and 0 bases from J; junction bases left unmatched: 5. The germline gives CDR1 LNHNV, CDR2 YYDKDF (reference sequence). The CDR3 runs 17 residues. CDR3 sequence (DNA): TGTGCCACCAGCAGATACAGGGGGGTGGCAACTAATGAAAAACTGTTTTTT. Protein product: CATSRYRGVATNEKLFF.

V gene TRBV3-1 (or the pseudogene TRBV3-2) combines with J gene TRBJ2-2; D not certain. The CDR3 loop spans 14 amino acids. CDR1 is LGHDT, CDR2 YNNKEL, per germline (reference sequence). The V end lost 3 bases, the J end lost 2 bases, and 7 bases lay between the germline ends. CDR3 in amino acids: CASSHGLNTGELFF. The CDR3 region has the DNA TGTGCCAGCAGCCATGGGCTAAACACCGGGGAGCTGTTTTTT.

A remark on this clone: The junction departs from the called germline gene at one end, perhaps through a read error. The chain is built from TRBV9 and TRBJ1-1, with a tentative D call TRBD1 (6 bases). Germline assignment: CDR1 SGDLS and CDR2 YYNGEE. The CDR3 is 14 residues long. For the CDR3, the DNA is TGTGCCAGCAGTGTAGGCTGGGGACAAAATGAAGCTTTCTTT. It specifies CASSVGWGQNEAFF.

The chain's CDR3 is CASSVRDIQGDHNEKLFF. The CDR3 coding sequence is TGCGCCAGCAGCGTCCGGGACATCCAGGGGGACCATAATGAAAAACTGTTTTTT. The chain couples TRBV5-1 to TRBJ1-4; 7 bases are shared with TRBD1. The CDR3 length is 18 residues. In germline, CDR1 is SGHRS, CDR2 YFSETQ. With 4 bases clipped from V and 4 bases from J, the junction kept 16 bases outside the gene matches.